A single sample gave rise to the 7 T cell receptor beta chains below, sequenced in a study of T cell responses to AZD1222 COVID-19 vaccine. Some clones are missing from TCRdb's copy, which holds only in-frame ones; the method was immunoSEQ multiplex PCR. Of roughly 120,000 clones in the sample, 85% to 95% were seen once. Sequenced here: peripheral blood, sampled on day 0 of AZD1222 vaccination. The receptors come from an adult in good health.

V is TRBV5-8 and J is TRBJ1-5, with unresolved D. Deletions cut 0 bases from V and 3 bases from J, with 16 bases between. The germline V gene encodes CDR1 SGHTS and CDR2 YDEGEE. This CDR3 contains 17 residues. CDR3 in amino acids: CASSLESLGKDNQPQHF. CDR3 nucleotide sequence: TGTGCCAGCAGCTTGGAATCATTGGGAAAGGACAATCAGCCCCAGCATTTT.

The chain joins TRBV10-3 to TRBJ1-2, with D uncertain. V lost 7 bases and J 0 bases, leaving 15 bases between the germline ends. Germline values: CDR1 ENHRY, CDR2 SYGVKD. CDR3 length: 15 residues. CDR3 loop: CAINNRATSNYGYTF. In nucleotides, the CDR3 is TGTGCCATCAATAACCGGGCGACCTCTAACTATGGCTACACCTTC.

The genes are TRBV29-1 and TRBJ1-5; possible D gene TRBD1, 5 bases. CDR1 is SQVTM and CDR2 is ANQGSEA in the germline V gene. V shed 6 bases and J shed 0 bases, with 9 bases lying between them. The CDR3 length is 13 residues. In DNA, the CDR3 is TGCAGCGTGGGGGAGTTTAGCAATCAGCCCCAGCATTTT. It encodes CSVGEFSNQPQHF.

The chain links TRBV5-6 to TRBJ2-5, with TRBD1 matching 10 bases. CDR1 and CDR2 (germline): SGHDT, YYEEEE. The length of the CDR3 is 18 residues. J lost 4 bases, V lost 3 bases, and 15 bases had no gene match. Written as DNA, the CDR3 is TGTGCCAGCAGCTCTAACCGGGACAGGGGTTTTACGAGAGAGACCCAGTACTTC. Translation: CASSSNRDRGFTRETQYF.

CDR3 coding DNA: TGTGCCACCAGCACTAGGGGGGCTGAAGGCTACACCTTC. It translates to CATSTRGAEGYTF. The gene calls are TRBV15 and TRBJ1-2; D possibly corresponds to TRBD1 (6 bases). Germline V lookup: CDR1 LNHNV, CDR2 YYDKDF (reference sequence). Deletions cut 4 bases from V and 8 bases from J, with 14 bases between. There are 13 residues in the CDR3.

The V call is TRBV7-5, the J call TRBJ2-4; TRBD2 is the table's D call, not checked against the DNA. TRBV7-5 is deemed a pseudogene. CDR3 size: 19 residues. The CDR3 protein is CVRSLALAGVLIAKNIQYF. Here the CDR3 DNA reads TGTGTCAGAAGCTTAGCCCTAGCGGGGGTCCTAATAGCCAAAAACATTCAGTACTTC.

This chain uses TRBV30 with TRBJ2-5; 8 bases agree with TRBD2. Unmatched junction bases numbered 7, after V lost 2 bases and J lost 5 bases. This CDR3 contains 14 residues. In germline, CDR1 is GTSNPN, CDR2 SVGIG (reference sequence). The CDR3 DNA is TGTGCCTGGAGTATTGGACTAGCACTGGAGACCCAGTACTTC. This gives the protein CAWSIGLALETQYF.